The next 27 T cell receptor beta chains were all read from a single sample in a study of T cells in Graves' hyperthyroidism and ophthalmopathy. RNA transcripts yielded amplified TCR beta CDR3 regions. First-round RT-PCR with HTBI primers amplified the TCR CDR3 region. TCRdb re-called the multiplex PCR reads through MiXCR, storing one row per CDR3 protein. Found here are about 400,000 distinct CDR3 sequences, about a sixth of them singletons; the top ten hold approximately 30%. Sequencing was done on a sample of blood. The receptors stem from a woman under 30 with Graves' hyperthyroidism that later progressed to Graves' ophthalmopathy.

The V gene is TRBV28, the J gene TRBJ2-3, with 11 bases aligning to TRBD1. The CDR3 totals 17 residues. Germline CDR1 and CDR2: MDHEN and SYDVKM. The junction had 11 bases not matched to a gene; V was cut back by 7 bases and J by 2 bases. Written as DNA, the CDR3 is TGTGCCAGCATTCCCGGGGGGACAGGGGGGGACACAGATACGCAGTATTTT. This gives the protein CASIPGGTGGDTDTQYF.

The V and J genes are TRBV3-1 and TRBJ2-1, with TRBD2 identical over 16 bases. The V gene end was trimmed by 6 bases and the J gene end by 5 bases; junction bases not matched to a gene: 4. The CDR3 is 16 amino acids. Per the germline V gene, CDR1 is LGHDT and CDR2 is YNNKEL (reference sequence). This CDR3 is CASRGLAGGKDNEQFF. CDR3 coding DNA: TGTGCCAGCAGGGGACTAGCGGGAGGGAAGGACAATGAGCAGTTCTTC.

This clonotype was observed many times. The chain recombines TRBV28 with TRBJ2-7, with D unclear. Looked up from germline, CDR1 is MDHEN and CDR2 is SYDVKM. The CDR3 extends over 12 amino acids. Trimming stripped 3 bases from V and 6 bases from J, with 9 bases between. CDR3 residues: CASSLVRAEQYF. The CDR3 nucleotides read TGTGCCAGCAGTTTGGTTAGGGCCGAGCAGTACTTC.

In this sample, this clonotype turned up a few times. This rearrangement joins TRBV20-1 to TRBJ2-2; 7 positions agree with TRBD1. The germline V gene has CDR1 DFQATT and CDR2 SNEGSKA (reference sequence). This CDR3 has 15 residues. The V gene end was trimmed by 3 bases and the J gene end by 1 base; junction bases not matched to a gene: 5. In DNA form, the CDR3 reads TGCAGTGCTAGCAAACAGGGGCGGAACACCGGGGAGCTGTTTTTT. This encodes CSASKQGRNTGELFF.

This clonotype was picked up many times. The chain combines TRBV28 with TRBJ2-1; 11 positions match TRBD2. The CDR3 consists of 15 residues. Germline V gene sequence: CDR1 MDHEN, CDR2 SYDVKM. V was pared by 5 bases and J by 5 bases, with 5 bases of the junction left unmatched. The CDR3 sequence: CASSLTSGVNNEQFF. The CDR3 DNA reads as TGTGCCAGCAGTCTGACTAGCGGGGTTAACAATGAGCAGTTCTTC.

This clonotype was observed a handful of times. Given a much more abundant clone one base away, this may be a read error. The rearrangement uses TRBV11-1 and TRBJ2-1; D perhaps matches TRBD2 (6 bases). The CDR3 has 16 residues. V lost 1 base and J 8 bases, leaving 18 bases between the germline ends. CDR1 is SGHAT, CDR2 FQDESV, per germline (reference sequence). In DNA, the CDR3 is TGTGCCAGCAGCTTAGTCGGACGGGAGAGGTACGATGAGCAGTTCTTC. Translated: CASSLVGRERYDEQFF.

The chain carries TRBV3-1 and TRBJ2-7; D is possibly TRBD1 (7 bases). V lost 0 bases to trimming and J lost 2 bases, with 23 bases between them. The V gene's germline CDR1 is LGHDT and CDR2 YNNKEL (reference sequence). This CDR3 comprises 19 residues. DNA of the CDR3: TGTGCCAGCAGCCAAGAAGCAGGGGGGAATAGGGGGCAACCCTACGAGCAGTACTTC. Amino acids: CASSQEAGGNRGQPYEQYF.

The sample holds many counts of this clonotype. CDR3 protein: CASSLVRGTGDGQYF. The CDR3 bases are TGCGCCAGCAGCTTGGTGAGAGGGACAGGGGACGGGCAGTACTTC. The chain uses TRBV5-1 and TRBJ2-7, with 10 bases lining up with TRBD1. Germline V gives CDR1 SGHRS, CDR2 YFSETQ. The V segment lost 0 bases and the J segment 9 bases; nucleotides outside the gene matches: 9. The CDR3 loop spans 15 amino acids. The entire variable domain, with the rest obtained from reference TRBV5-1 and TRBJ2-7, is as follows: KAGVTQTPRYLIKTRGQQVTLSCSPISGHRSVSWYQQTPGQGLQFLFEYFSETQRNKGNFPGRFSGRQFSNSRSEMNVSTLELGDSALYLCASSLVRGTGDGQYFGPGTRLTVT.

This clonotype was seen ten or more times. This chain links TRBV15 with TRBJ2-1; 7 bases fit TRBD2. The CDR3 runs to 18 residues. Germline assignment: CDR1 LNHNV and CDR2 YYDKDF (reference sequence). With V trimmed by 1 base and J by 3 bases, 12 bases remained unmatched. The CDR3 coding sequence is TGTGCCACCAGCAGAGGGACGCACGGGACTACCCTCTACAATGAGCAGTTCTTC. This translates into CATSRGTHGTTLYNEQFF.

This clonotype has ten or more counts. This rearrangement joins TRBV12-3 or TRBV12-4 to TRBJ1-1, with D possibly TRBD1 on 5 matching bases. The CDR3 length is 12 residues. V was shortened by 5 bases and J by 5 bases, with 9 bases between the two germline ends. CDR3 amino acids: CASSPGGTEAFF. Here the CDR3 DNA reads TGTGCCAGCAGTCCGGGGGGAACTGAAGCTTTCTTT.

In its sample, this clonotype was seen a few times. The V and J genes are TRBV20-1 and TRBJ1-5; D not certain. This CDR3 comprises 13 residues. Trimming removed 6 bases from V and 0 bases from J, with 9 bases in between. The germline V gene encodes CDR1 DFQATT and CDR2 SNEGSKA (reference sequence). CDR3 DNA sequence: TGCAGTGCAGCCGAATATAGCAATCAGCCCCAGCATTTT. Encoded protein: CSAAEYSNQPQHF.

This clonotype was seen at least ten times. The CDR3 coding sequence is TGTGCCAGCAGCCAGTGGACAGGGGGGGATCAGCCCCAGCATTTT. This gives the protein CASSQWTGGDQPQHF. The chain combines TRBV7-2 with TRBJ1-5; 10 nucleotides agree with TRBD1. J lost 5 bases, V lost 5 bases, and 6 bases had no gene match. CDR3 size: 15 residues. Germline V gene data show CDR1 as SGHTA and CDR2 as FQGNSA.

This clonotype was seen a few times. The chain recombines TRBV4-2 with TRBJ2-2; 7 nucleotides agree with TRBD2. CDR3 length: 16 residues. Germline V gene lookup returns CDR1 LGHNA and CDR2 YNFKEQ. Trimming at V came to 0 bases and at J to 7 bases, leaving 8 bases not matched to a gene. The CDR3 reads CASSQDSGLEGGELFF. In DNA, the CDR3 is TGTGCCAGCAGCCAAGATAGTGGACTAGAGGGCGGGGAGCTGTTTTTT.

This clonotype was counted ten times or more. The chain uses TRBV11-2 and TRBJ2-1; no clear D. CDR1 is SGHAT, CDR2 FQNNGV, per germline. The CDR3 runs 15 residues. Trimming took 1 base from V and 1 from J, leaving 8 bases between them. The DNA for the CDR3 is TGTGCCAGCAGCTTAGGTACAAAGTCCTACAATGAGCAGTTCTTC. Amino acid sequence: CASSLGTKSYNEQFF. The complete variable domain, with remaining parts taken from reference TRBV11-2 and TRBJ2-1, reads EAGVAQSPRYKIIEKRQSVAFWCNPISGHATLYWYQQILGQGPKLLIQFQNNGVVDDSQLPKDRFSAERLKGVDSTLKIQPAKLEDSAVYLCASSLGTKSYNEQFFGPGTRLTVL.

This chain links TRBV18 with TRBJ1-2; D may be TRBD1 (5 bases). The V end lost 6 bases, the J end lost 3 bases, and 14 bases lay between the germline ends. The CDR3 contains 14 residues. In germline, CDR1 is KGHSH, CDR2 LQKENI. The CDR3 nucleotides read TGTGCCAGCTCGCAGGGAGCGTTCGACTATGGCTACACCTTC. Encoded protein: CASSQGAFDYGYTF.

V is TRBV20-1 and J is TRBJ2-7; the match to TRBD2 covers 11 bases. The CDR3 is 19 amino acids. Germline V gene sequence: CDR1 DFQATT, CDR2 SNEGSKA (reference sequence). With 4 bases clipped from V and 4 bases from J, the junction kept 21 bases outside the gene matches. The CDR3 loop is CSAILWDSGRAKVIYEQYF. CDR3 coding DNA: TGCAGTGCTATTCTGTGGGATAGCGGGAGGGCCAAAGTAATTTACGAGCAGTACTTC.

This clonotype was observed a few times. The chain recombines TRBV20-1 with TRBJ1-2, with 7 bases identical to TRBD1. Germline V CDR1 and CDR2: DFQATT, SNEGSKA (reference sequence). J lost 8 bases, V lost 1 base, and 16 bases had no gene match. CDR3 length: 16 amino acids. CDR3 nucleotides: TGCAGTGCTAGAGTTGGCCTGGGACAGTGGTCTGGGGGCTACACCTTC. Translating it yields CSARVGLGQWSGGYTF.

This clonotype was counted many times. The chain is built from TRBV4-1 and TRBJ2-3, with TRBD2 identical over 14 bases. The CDR3 sequence is 20 residues long. V trimming: 1 base; J trimming: 2 bases; junction bases outside the gene matches: 11. Germline lookup yields CDR1 MGHRA and CDR2 YSYEKL. CDR3 sequence reads: CASSQVPSTTSGRVTDTQYF. The CDR3 coding sequence is TGCGCCAGCAGCCAAGTACCCTCCACGACTAGCGGGAGGGTCACAGATACGCAGTATTTT.

The rearrangement uses TRBV19 and TRBJ2-7; 8 nucleotides match TRBD1. V was pared by 6 bases and J by 2 bases, with 9 bases of the junction left unmatched. Looked up from germline, CDR1 is LNHDA and CDR2 is SQIVND (reference sequence). The CDR3 contains 15 residues. The CDR3 loop is CASSLDRETPYEQYF. CDR3 DNA sequence: TGTGCCAGTAGCCTGGACAGGGAAACCCCCTACGAGCAGTACTTC.

This clonotype was seen at least ten times. V and J are TRBV7-2 and TRBJ1-5; tentative D call: TRBD1 (6 bases). V shed 4 bases and J shed 2 bases, with 9 bases lying between them. This CDR3 region has 14 residues. The germline gives CDR1 SGHTA, CDR2 FQGNSA. In nucleotides, the CDR3 is TGTGCCAGCAGCTCCGCAGGGGGCAATCAGCCCCAGCATTTT. It is translated as CASSSAGGNQPQHF.

This clonotype came up many times. The rearrangement joins TRBV20-1 to TRBJ2-2, with TRBD2 matching over 9 bases. This CDR3 is 14 amino acids long. V lost 6 bases to trimming and J lost 2 bases; unmatched junction nucleotides: 4. CDR1 is DFQATT and CDR2 is SNEGSKA in the germline V gene (reference sequence). The CDR3 is CSALREGNTGELFF. The CDR3 DNA reads TGCAGTGCCTTGCGGGAGGGAAACACCGGGGAGCTGTTTTTT.

The chain joins TRBV11-2 to TRBJ2-7; D is ambiguous. CDR1 is SGHAT and CDR2 is FQNNGV in the germline V gene. Trimming stripped 7 bases from V and 6 bases from J, with 13 bases between. The CDR3 totals 12 residues. DNA for the CDR3: TGTGCCAGCACCGACGACATTACCGAGCAGTACTTC. Translation gives CASTDDITEQYF.

The sample holds many counts of this clonotype. The chain joins TRBV6-1 to TRBJ1-5; 9 bases map to TRBD1. The junction had 9 bases not matched to a gene; V was cut back by 10 bases and J by 5 bases. The CDR3 contains 14 residues. Looked up from germline, CDR1 is MNHNS and CDR2 is SASEGT. CDR3 nucleotide sequence: TGTGCCACTACCCGGACAGGGGAGGATCAGCCCCAGCATTTT. It translates to CATTRTGEDQPQHF.

This clonotype was seen repeatedly, ten times or more. This chain links TRBV18 with TRBJ2-7; D is ambiguous. CDR1 is KGHSH and CDR2 is LQKENI in the germline V gene. The CDR3 consists of 13 residues. With 3 bases removed from V and 5 bases from J, the gap between germline ends came to 11 bases. The CDR3, as DNA: TGTGCCAGCTCACCCCCGGGCGTGGACGAGCAGTACTTC. Residues: CASSPPGVDEQYF.

This chain connects TRBV7-9 to TRBJ1-1; a possible D gene is TRBD1 (5 bases). Germline values: CDR1 SEHNR, CDR2 FQNEAQ (reference sequence). V was clipped by 4 bases and J by 4 bases, with 16 bases between them. CDR3 length: 15 amino acids. For the CDR3, the DNA is TGTGCCAGCAGCTCGGGCGGGGGAGCGGTCACTGAAGCTTTCTTT. It encodes CASSSGGGAVTEAFF.

There are a few counts of this clonotype. The junction departs from germline at one end; a sequencing error may be responsible. The chain uses TRBV2 and TRBJ2-7; 9 bases align to TRBD2. CDR1 SNHLY and CDR2 FYNNEI come from the germline V gene. There are 14 residues in the CDR3. This CDR3 is CASRPGTSTYEQHF. The CDR3, as DNA: TGTGCCAGCAGACCTGGGACTAGCACCTACGAGCAGCACTTC.

The rearrangement joins TRBV29-1 to TRBJ2-5, with a weak D call TRBD1 (6 bases). Germline V lookup: CDR1 SQVTM, CDR2 ANQGSEA. Trimming cost V 6 bases and J 4 bases, with 12 bases left between them. The CDR3 has 12 amino acids. CDR3: CSVETGRETQYF. CDR3 in DNA: TGCAGCGTGGAGACAGGTCGAGAGACCCAGTACTTC.